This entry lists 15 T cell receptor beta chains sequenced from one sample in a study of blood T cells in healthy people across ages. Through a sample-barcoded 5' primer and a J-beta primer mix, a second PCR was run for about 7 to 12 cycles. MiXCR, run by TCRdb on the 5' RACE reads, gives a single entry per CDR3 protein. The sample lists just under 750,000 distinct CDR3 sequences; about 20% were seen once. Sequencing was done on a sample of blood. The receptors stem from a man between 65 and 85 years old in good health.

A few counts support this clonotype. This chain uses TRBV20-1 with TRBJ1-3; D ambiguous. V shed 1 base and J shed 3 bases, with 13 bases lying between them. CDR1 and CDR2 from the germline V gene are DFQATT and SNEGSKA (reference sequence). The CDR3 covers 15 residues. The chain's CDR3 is CSARGRKEGGNTIYF. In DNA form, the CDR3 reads TGCAGTGCTAGAGGGAGGAAAGAAGGTGGAAACACCATATATTTT.

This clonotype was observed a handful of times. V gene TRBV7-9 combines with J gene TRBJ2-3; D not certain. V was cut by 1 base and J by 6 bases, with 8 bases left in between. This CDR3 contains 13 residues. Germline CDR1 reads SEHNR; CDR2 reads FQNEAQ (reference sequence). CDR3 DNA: TGTGCCAGCAGCTTAGAAGGCAGGGATACGCAGTATTTT. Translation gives CASSLEGRDTQYF.

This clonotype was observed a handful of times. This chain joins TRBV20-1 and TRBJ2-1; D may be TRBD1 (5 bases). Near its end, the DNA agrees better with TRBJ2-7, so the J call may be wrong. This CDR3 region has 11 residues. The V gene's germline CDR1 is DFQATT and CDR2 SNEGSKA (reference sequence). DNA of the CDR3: TGCAGTACCGGAAGGGGCCACGAGCAGTACTTC. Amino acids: CSTGRGHEQYF.

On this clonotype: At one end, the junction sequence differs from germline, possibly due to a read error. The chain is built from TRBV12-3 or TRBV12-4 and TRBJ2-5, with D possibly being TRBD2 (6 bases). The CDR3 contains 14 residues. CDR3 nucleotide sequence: TGTGCCAGCAGGTTAGCGGCGCTCCAAGAGACCCAGTACTTC. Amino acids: CASRLAALQETQYF.

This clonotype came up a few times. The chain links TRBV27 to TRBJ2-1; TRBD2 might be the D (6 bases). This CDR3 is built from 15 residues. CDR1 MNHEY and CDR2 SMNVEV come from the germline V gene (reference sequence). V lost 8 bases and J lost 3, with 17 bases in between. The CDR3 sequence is CASGNGGAYYNEQFF. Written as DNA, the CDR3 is TGTGCCAGCGGGAATGGCGGGGCCTACTACAATGAGCAGTTCTTC.

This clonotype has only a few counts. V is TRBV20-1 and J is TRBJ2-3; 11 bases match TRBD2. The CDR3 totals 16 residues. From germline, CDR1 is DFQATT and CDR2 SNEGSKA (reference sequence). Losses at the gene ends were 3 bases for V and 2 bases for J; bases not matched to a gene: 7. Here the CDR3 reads CSASSGGGHPTDTQYF. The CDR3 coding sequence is TGCAGTGCTAGTAGCGGGGGGGGTCACCCCACAGATACGCAGTATTTT.

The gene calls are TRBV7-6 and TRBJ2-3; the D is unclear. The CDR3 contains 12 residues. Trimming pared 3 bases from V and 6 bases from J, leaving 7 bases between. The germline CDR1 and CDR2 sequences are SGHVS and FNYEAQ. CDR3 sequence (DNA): TGTGCCAGCAGCTTCGAACAGGATACGCAGTATTTT. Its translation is CASSFEQDTQYF. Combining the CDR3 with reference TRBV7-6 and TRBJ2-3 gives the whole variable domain GAGVSQSPRYKVTKRGQDVALRCDPISGHVSLYWYRQALGQGPEFLTYFNYEAQQDKSGLPNDRFSAERPEGSISTLTIQRTEQRDSAMYRCASSFEQDTQYFGPGTRLTVL.

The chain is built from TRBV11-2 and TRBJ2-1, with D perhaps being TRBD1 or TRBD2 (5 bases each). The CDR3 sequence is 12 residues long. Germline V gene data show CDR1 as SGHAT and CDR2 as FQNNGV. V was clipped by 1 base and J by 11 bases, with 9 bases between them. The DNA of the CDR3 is TGTGCCAGCAGCTTAGCCGGGGCCCAGCAGTTCTTC. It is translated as CASSLAGAQQFF.

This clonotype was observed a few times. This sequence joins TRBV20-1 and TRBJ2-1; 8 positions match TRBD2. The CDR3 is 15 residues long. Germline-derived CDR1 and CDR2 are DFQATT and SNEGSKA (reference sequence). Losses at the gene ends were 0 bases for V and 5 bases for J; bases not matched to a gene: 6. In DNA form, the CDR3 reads TGCAGTGCTAGAGAAGGAGCGGGGGAGAACAATGAGCAGTTCTTC. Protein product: CSAREGAGENNEQFF.

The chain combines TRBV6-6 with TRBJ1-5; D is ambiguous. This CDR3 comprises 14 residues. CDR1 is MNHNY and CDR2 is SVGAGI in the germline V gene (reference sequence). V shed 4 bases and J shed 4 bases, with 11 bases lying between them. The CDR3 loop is CASSSQAGNQPQHF. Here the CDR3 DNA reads TGTGCCAGCAGTTCGCAGGCGGGGAATCAGCCCCAGCATTTT.

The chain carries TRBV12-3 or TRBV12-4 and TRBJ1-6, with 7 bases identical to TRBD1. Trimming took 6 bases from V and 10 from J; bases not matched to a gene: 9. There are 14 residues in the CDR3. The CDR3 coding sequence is TGTGCCAGCAGCCCGACAGGGCCCGGGTCACCCCTCCACTTT. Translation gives CASSPTGPGSPLHF.

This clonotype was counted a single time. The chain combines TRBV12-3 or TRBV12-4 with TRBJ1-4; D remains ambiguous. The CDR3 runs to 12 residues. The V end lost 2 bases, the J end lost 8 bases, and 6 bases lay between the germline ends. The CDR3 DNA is TGTGCCAGCAGTTTATTGGTAGAAAAACTGTTTTTT. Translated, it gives CASSLLVEKLFF.

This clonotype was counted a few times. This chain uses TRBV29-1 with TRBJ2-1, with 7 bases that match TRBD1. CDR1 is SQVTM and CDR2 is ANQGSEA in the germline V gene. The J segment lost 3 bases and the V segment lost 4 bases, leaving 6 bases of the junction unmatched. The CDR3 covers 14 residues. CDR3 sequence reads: CSVAGGGLYNEQFF. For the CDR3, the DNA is TGCAGCGTTGCAGGGGGTGGGCTCTACAATGAGCAGTTCTTC.

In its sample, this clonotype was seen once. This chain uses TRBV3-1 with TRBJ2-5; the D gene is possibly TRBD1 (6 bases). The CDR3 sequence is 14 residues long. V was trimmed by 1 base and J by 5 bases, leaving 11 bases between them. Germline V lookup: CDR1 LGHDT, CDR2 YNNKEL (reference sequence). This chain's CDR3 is CASSQVRGSETQYF. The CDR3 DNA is TGTGCCAGCAGCCAAGTAAGGGGGAGCGAGACCCAGTACTTC.

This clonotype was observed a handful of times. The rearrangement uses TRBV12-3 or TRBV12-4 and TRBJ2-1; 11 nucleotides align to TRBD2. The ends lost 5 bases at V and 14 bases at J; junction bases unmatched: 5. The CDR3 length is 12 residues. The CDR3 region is CASSGGTSGKFF. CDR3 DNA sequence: TGTGCCAGCAGTGGGGGGACTAGCGGCAAGTTCTTC.